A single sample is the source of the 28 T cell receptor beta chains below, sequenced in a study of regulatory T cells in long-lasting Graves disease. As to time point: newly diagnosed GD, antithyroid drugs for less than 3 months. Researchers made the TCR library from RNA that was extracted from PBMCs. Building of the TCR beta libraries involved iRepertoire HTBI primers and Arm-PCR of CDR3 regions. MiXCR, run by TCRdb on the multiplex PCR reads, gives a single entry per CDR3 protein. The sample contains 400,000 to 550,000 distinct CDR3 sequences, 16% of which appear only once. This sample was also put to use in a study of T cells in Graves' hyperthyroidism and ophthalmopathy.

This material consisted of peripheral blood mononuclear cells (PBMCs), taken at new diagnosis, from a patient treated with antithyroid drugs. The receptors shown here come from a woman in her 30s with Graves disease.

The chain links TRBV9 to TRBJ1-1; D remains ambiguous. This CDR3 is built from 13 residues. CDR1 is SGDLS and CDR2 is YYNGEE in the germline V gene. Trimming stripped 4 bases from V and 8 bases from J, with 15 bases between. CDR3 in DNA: TGTGCCAGCAGCCACCTATTGGGATCGGAAGCTTTCTTT. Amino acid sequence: CASSHLLGSEAFF.

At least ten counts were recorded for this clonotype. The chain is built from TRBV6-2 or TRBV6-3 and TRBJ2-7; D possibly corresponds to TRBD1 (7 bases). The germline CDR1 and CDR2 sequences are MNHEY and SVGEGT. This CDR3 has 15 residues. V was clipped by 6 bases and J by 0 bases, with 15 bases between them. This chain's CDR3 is CASSRQGGGSYEQYF. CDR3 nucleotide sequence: TGTGCCAGCAGCAGACAGGGAGGAGGCTCCTACGAGCAGTACTTC.

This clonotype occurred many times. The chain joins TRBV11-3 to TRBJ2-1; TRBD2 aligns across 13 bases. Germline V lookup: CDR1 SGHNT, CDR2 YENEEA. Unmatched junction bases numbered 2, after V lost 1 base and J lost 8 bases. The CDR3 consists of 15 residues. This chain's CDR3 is CASSLGTSGSDEQFF. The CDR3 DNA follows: TGTGCCAGCAGCTTAGGGACTAGCGGGAGCGATGAGCAGTTCTTC.

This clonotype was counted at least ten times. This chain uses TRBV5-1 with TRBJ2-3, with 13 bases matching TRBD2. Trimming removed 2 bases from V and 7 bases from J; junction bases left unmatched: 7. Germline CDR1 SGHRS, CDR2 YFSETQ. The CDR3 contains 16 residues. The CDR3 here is CASSLVLAGGPNTQYF. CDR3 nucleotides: TGCGCCAGCAGCTTAGTACTAGCGGGAGGGCCAAATACGCAGTATTTT.

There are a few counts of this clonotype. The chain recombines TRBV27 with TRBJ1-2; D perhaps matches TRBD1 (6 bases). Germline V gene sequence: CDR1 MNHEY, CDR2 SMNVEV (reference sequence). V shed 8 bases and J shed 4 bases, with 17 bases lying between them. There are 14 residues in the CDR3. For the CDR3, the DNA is TGTGCCAGCCGGTCATCGGGGGGCGGCTATGGCTACACCTTC. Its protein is CASRSSGGGYGYTF.

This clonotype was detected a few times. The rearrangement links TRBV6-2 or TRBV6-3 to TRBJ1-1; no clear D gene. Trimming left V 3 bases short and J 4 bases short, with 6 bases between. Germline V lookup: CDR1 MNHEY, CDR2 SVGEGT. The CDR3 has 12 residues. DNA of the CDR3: TGTGCCAGCAGTTATGGTCCCACTGAAGCTTTCTTT. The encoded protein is CASSYGPTEAFF.

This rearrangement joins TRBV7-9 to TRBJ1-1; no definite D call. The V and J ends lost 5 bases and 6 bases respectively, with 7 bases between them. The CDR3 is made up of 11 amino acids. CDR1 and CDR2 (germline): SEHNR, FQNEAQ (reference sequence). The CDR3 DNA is TGTGCCAGCAGCAGGGTGGCTGAAGCTTTCTTT. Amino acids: CASSRVAEAFF.

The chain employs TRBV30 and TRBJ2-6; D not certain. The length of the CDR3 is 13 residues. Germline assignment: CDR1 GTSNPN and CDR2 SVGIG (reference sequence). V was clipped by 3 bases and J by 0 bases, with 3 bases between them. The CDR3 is CAWRLSGANVLTF. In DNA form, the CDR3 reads TGTGCCTGGAGGCTCTCTGGGGCCAACGTCCTGACTTTC.

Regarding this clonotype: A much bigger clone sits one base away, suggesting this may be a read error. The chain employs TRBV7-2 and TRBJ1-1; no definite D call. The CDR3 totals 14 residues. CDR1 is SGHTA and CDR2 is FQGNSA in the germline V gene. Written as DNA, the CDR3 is TGTGCCAGCAGTTATACACGGGTGAAGACTGAAGCTTACTTT. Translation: CASSYTRVKTEAYF.

Here the CDR3 reads CSARDPRLAGGGETQYF. CDR3 in DNA: TGCAGTGCTAGAGATCCCAGACTAGCGGGAGGGGGAGAGACCCAGTACTTC. The V gene is TRBV20-1, the J gene TRBJ2-5; 14 bases fit TRBD2. This CDR3 has 17 amino acids. Germline loops: CDR1 DFQATT, CDR2 SNEGSKA (reference sequence). J gave up 4 bases and V 0 bases, and 7 bases lay outside the gene matches.

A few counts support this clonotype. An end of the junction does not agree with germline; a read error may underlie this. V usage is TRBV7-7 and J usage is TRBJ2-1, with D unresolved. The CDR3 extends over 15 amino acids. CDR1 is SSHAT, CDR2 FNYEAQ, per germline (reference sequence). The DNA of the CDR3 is TGTGCTAGCAGCCCCGTAATAAGCTCCTACAATGAGCAGTTCTTC. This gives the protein CASSPVISSYNEQFF.

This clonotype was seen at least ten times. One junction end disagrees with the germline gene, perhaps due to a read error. The CDR3 nucleotides read TGTGCCAGTTCCCTGACAGGGAACTCCTACAATGAGCAGTTCTTC. This codes for CASSLTGNSYNEQFF. This chain links TRBV5-1 with TRBJ2-1; 7 bases line up with TRBD1. CDR1 is SGHRS and CDR2 is YFSETQ in the germline V gene. The CDR3 contains 15 residues.

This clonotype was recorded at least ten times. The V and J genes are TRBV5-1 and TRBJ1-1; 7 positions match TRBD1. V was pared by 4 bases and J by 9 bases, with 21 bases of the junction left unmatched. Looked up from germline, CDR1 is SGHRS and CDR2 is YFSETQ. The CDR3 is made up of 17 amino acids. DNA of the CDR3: TGCGCCAGCAGCGCCTACGGACAGGCTCAAAAATACCCCCAAGCTTTCTTT. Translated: CASSAYGQAQKYPQAFF.

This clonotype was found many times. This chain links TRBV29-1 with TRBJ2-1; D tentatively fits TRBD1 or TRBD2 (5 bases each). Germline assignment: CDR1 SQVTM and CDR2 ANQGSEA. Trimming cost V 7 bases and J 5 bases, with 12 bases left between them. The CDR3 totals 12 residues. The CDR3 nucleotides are TGCAGCGAGGGACCTAATAACAATGAGCAGTTCTTC. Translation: CSEGPNNNEQFF.

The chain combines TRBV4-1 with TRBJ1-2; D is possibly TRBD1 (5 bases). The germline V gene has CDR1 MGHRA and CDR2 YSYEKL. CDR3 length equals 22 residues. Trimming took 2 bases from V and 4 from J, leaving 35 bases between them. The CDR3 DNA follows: TGCGCCAGCAGCCAAATGAGTCGCTTGGCCCGGGACGGGACGCCGAACTTCTATGGCTACACCTTC. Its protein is CASSQMSRLARDGTPNFYGYTF.

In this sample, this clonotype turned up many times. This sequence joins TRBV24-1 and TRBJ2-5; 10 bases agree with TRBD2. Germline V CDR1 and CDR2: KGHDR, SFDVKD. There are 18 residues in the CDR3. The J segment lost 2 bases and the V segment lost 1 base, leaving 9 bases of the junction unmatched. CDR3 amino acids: CATSDLAGGGRGQETQYF. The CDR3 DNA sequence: TGTGCCACCAGTGATTTAGCGGGAGGGGGACGGGGACAAGAGACCCAGTACTTC.

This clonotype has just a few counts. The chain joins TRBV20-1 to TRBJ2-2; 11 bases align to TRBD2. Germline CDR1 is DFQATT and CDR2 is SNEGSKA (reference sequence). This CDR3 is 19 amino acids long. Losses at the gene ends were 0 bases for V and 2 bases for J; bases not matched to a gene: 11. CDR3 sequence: CSARDETSGAQYNTGELFF. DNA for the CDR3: TGCAGTGCTAGAGATGAGACTAGCGGGGCCCAGTATAACACCGGGGAGCTGTTTTTT.

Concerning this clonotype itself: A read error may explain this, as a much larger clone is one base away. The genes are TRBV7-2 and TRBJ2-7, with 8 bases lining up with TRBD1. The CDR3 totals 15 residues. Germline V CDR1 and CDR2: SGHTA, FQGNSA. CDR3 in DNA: TGTGCCAGCAGCTTTGACCGGGACAGGTCCTACGGGCAGTACTTC. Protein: CASSFDRDRSYGQYF.

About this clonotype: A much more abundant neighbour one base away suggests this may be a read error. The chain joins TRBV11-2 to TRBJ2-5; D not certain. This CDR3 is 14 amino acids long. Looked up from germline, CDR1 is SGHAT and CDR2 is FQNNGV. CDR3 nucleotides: TGTGCCAGCAGTTTGACCAGGCATCAAGAGAACCAGTACTTC. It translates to CASSLTRHQENQYF.

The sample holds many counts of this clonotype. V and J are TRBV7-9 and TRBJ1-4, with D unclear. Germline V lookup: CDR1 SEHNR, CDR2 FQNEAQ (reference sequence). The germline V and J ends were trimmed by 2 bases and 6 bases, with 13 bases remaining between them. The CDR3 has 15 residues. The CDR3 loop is CASSLQVFEDEKLFF. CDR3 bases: TGTGCCAGCAGCTTACAGGTTTTTGAGGATGAAAAACTGTTTTTT.

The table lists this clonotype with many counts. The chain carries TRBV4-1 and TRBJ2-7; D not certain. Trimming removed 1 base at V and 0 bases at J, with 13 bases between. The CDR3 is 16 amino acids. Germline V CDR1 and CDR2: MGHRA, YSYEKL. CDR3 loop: CASSQVWGINSYEQYF. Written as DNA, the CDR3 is TGCGCCAGCAGCCAAGTATGGGGAATAAACTCCTACGAGCAGTACTTC.

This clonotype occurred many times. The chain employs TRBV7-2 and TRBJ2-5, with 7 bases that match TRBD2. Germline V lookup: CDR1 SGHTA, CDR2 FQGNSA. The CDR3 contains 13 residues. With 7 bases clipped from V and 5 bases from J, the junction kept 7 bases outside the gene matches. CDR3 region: CASTRTRDETQYF. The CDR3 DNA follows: TGTGCCAGCACCAGGACTAGGGATGAGACCCAGTACTTC.

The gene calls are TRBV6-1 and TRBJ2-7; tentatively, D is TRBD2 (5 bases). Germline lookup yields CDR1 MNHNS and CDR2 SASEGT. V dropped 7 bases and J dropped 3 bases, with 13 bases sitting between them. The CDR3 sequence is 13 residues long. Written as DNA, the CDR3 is TGTGCCAGCACTGATAGCGAAAACTACGAGCAGTACTTC. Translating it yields CASTDSENYEQYF.

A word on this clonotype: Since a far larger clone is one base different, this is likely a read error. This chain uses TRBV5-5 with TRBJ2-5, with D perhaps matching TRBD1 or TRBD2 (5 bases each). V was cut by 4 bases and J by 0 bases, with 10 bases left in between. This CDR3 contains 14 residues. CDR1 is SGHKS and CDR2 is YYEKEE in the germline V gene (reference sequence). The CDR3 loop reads CASSTGTDQETQYF. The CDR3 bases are TGTGCCAGCAGCACCGGGACGGACCAAGAGACCCAGTACTTC.

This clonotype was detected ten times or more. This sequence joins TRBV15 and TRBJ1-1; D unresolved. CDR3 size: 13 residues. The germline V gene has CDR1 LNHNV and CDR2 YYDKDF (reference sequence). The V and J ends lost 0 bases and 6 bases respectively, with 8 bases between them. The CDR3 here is CATSRDLQAEAFF. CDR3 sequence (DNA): TGTGCCACCAGCAGAGATCTGCAGGCTGAAGCTTTCTTT.

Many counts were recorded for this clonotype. CDR3 coding DNA: TGTGCCAGCAGTTTATTTAAGAACACTGAAGCTTTCTTT. As protein: CASSLFKNTEAFF. V and J are TRBV12-3 or TRBV12-4 and TRBJ1-1; D call uncertain. The V end lost 2 bases, the J end lost 1 base, and 5 bases lay between the germline ends. This CDR3 comprises 13 residues.

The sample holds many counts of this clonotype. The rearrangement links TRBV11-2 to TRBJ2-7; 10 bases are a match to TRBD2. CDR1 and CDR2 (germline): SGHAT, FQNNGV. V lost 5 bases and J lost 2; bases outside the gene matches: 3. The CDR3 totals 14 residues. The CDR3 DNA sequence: TGTGCCAGCAGCGGACTAGCGGACACCTACGAGCAGTACTTC. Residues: CASSGLADTYEQYF. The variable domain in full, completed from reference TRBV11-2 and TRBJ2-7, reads EAGVAQSPRYKIIEKRQSVAFWCNPISGHATLYWYQQILGQGPKLLIQFQNNGVVDDSQLPKDRFSAERLKGVDSTLKIQPAKLEDSAVYLCASSGLADTYEQYFGPGTRLTVT.

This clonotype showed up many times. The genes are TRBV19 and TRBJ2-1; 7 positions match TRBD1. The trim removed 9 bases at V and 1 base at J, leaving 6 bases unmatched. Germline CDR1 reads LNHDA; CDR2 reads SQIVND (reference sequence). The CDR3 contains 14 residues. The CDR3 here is CASRPGQSYNEQFF. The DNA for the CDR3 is TGTGCCAGCAGACCGGGACAGTCCTACAATGAGCAGTTCTTC.